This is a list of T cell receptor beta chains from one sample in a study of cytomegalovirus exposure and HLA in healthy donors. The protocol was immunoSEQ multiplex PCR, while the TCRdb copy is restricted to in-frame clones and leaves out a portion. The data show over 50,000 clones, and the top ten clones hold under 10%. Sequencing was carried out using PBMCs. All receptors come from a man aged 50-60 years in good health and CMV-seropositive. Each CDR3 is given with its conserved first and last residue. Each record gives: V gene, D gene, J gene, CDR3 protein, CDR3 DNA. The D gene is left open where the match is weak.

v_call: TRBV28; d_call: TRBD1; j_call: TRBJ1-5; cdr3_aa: CASSRQGAVTNQPQHF; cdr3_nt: TGTGCCAGCAGTCGACAGGGGGCTGTGACTAATCAGCCCCAGCATTTT
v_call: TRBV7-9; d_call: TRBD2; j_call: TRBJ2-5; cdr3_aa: CASSLMASGNRETQYF; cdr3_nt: TGTGCCAGCAGCTTAATGGCTAGCGGGAATCGGGAGACCCAGTACTTC
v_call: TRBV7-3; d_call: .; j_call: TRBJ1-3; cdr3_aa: CASSLNGGLSGNTIYF; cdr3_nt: TGTGCCAGCAGCTTAAATGGCGGGCTCTCTGGAAACACCATATATTTT
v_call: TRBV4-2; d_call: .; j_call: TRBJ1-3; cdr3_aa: CASSSSPGNGNTIYF; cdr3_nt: TGTGCCAGCAGCAGTAGCCCGGGGAACGGAAACACCATATATTTT
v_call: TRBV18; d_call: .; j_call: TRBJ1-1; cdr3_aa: CASSPQRTPNTEAFF; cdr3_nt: TGTGCCAGCTCACCCCAGAGGACACCGAACACTGAAGCTTTCTTT
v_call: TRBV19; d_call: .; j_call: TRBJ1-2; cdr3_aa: CASSIASSDRVYGYTF; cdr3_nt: TGTGCCAGTAGTATAGCCTCGAGCGACAGAGTCTATGGCTACACCTTC
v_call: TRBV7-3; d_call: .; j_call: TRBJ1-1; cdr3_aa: CASSFQLAGTEAFF; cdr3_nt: TGTGCCAGCAGCTTCCAACTTGCGGGAACTGAAGCTTTCTTT
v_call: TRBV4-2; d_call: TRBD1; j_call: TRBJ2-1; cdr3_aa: CASSQDRASYNEQFF; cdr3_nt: TGTGCCAGCAGCCAGGACAGGGCCTCCTACAATGAGCAGTTCTTC
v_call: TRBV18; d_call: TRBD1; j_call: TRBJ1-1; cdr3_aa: CASSFSGTGTNTEAFF; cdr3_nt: TGTGCCAGCTCATTCTCCGGGACAGGGACGAACACTGAAGCTTTCTTT
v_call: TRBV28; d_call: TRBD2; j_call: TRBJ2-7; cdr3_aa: CASSFSGTAPSYEQYF; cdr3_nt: TGTGCCAGCAGTTTTAGCGGGACTGCACCGTCCTACGAGCAGTACTTC
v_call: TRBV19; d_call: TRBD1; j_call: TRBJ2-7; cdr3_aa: CASSFWTGNYEQYF; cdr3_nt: TGTGCCAGTAGTTTTTGGACAGGGAACTACGAGCAGTACTTC
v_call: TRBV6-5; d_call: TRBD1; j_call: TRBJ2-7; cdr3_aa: CASSYSGTAAYEQYF; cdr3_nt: TGTGCCAGCAGTTACTCCGGGACAGCCGCCTACGAGCAGTACTTC
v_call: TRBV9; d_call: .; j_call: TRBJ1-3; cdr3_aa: CASSVLEGNTIYF; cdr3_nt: TGTGCCAGCAGCGTGCTCGAGGGAAACACCATATATTTT
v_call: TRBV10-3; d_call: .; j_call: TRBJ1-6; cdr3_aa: CAISKDGDSNSPLHF; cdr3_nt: TGTGCCATCAGTAAGGACGGGGACTCTAATTCACCCCTCCACTTT
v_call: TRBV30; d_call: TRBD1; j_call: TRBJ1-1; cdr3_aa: CAWSAQGSTEAFF; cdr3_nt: TGTGCCTGGAGTGCACAGGGGAGCACTGAAGCTTTCTTT
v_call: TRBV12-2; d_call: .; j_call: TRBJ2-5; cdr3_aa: CASRRDSKNF; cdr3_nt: TGTGCAAGTCGCCGGGACAGTAAAAACTTC
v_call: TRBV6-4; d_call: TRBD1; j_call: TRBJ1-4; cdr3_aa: CASSDSPDRGNEKLFF; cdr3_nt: TGTGCCAGCAGTGATTCTCCGGACAGGGGGAATGAAAAACTGTTTTTT
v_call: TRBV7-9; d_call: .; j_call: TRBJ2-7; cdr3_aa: CASSLVTRGEQYF; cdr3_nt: TGTGCCAGCAGCTTAGTGACGAGAGGAGAGCAGTACTTC
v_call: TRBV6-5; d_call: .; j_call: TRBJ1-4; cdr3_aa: CASSYGGAGEKLFF; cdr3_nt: TGTGCCAGCAGTTACGGGGGGGCGGGAGAAAAACTGTTTTTT
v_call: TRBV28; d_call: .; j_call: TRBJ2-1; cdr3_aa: CASSSPSGDNEQFF; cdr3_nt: TGTGCCAGCAGTTCCCCTTCCGGGGACAATGAGCAGTTCTTC
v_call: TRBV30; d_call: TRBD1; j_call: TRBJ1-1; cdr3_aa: CACPRGQLNTEAFF; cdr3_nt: TGTGCCTGCCCTAGGGGGCAGCTGAACACTGAAGCTTTCTTT
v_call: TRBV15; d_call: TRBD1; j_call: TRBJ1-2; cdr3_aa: CATSRGGGGDHGYTF; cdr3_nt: TGTGCCACCAGCAGAGGAGGGGGCGGCGACCATGGCTACACCTTC
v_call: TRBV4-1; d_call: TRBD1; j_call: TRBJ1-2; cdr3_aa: CASSEQGYGYTF; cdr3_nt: TGCGCCAGCAGCGAACAGGGGTATGGCTACACCTTC